The 24 T cell receptor beta chains given below trace back to one sample, sequenced in a study of CD8+ T cells in alopecia areata. The treatment denotes: oral pan-JAK inhibitor, 5-10 mg twice daily. Isolated RNA was reverse transcribed into cDNA used as the sequencing template. Assay: immunoSEQ multiplex PCR; the TCRdb copy retains only in-frame clones and omits some. The sample records some 130,000 clones, 50% to 55% being singletons. This material consisted of CD4+ T cells sorted from blood, taken at week 4, from a patient treated with tofacitinib. These receptors all stem from a human donor with alopecia areata.

The chain recombines TRBV9 with TRBJ2-7; 9 bases map to TRBD1. Germline V gene data show CDR1 as SGDLS and CDR2 as YYNGEE. The J segment lost 9 bases and the V segment lost 0 bases, leaving 4 bases of the junction unmatched. The length of the CDR3 is 13 residues. CDR3 coding DNA: TGTGCCAGCAGCGTAGGGACAGGGGAACGGCAGTACTTC. It encodes CASSVGTGERQYF.

This sequence joins TRBV30 and TRBJ1-1; D is perhaps TRBD1 (5 bases). Trimming removed 0 bases from V and 11 bases from J, with 13 bases in between. The CDR3 loop spans 12 amino acids. Germline CDR1 is GTSNPN and CDR2 is SVGIG (reference sequence). The CDR3 nucleotides read TGTGCCTGGAGTGTACGTCCGGGACGGGCTTTCTTT. Protein product: CAWSVRPGRAFF.

This clone was counted ten times or more. The genes are TRBV11-2 and TRBJ1-4; 8 bases are a match to TRBD1. The CDR3 sequence is 14 residues long. CDR1 is SGHAT and CDR2 is FQNNGV in the germline V gene. V lost 0 bases to trimming and J lost 8 bases; unmatched junction nucleotides: 2. For the CDR3, the DNA is TGTGCCAGCAGCTTAGACAGGGGGCGGGAAAAACTGTTTTTT. The encoded protein is CASSLDRGREKLFF.

J is TRBJ2-6 and V is TRBV30; D gene unclear. Germline loops: CDR1 GTSNPN, CDR2 SVGIG (reference sequence). This CDR3 contains 15 residues. Trimming removed 8 bases from V and 0 bases from J, with 14 bases in between. The CDR3 region has the DNA TGTGCCGTTACACCGGCGATCTCTGGGGCCAACGTCCTGACTTTC. Translation: CAVTPAISGANVLTF.

The rearrangement links TRBV7-2 to TRBJ2-3, with 8 nucleotides matching TRBD2. This CDR3 has 15 amino acids. Trimming took 5 bases from V and 4 from J; bases not matched to a gene: 8. The germline V gene encodes CDR1 SGHTA and CDR2 FQGNSA. CDR3 sequence: CASSRAAGESDTQYF. CDR3 nucleotides: TGTGCCAGCAGCCGAGCAGCGGGGGAGTCAGATACGCAGTATTTT. Looking up the rest from reference TRBV7-2 and TRBJ2-3 gives the full variable domain: GAGVSQSPSNKVTEKGKDVELRCDPISGHTALYWYRQSLGQGLEFLIYFQGNSAPDKSGLPSDRFSAERTGGSVSTLTIQRTQQEDSAVYLCASSRAAGESDTQYFGPGTRLTVL.

The chain employs TRBV27 and TRBJ1-1; D perhaps matches TRBD1 (5 bases). Trimming removed 2 bases at V and 2 bases at J, with 12 bases between. CDR1 and CDR2 (germline): MNHEY, SMNVEV (reference sequence). The CDR3 length is 15 residues. CDR3 nucleotide sequence: TGTGCCAGCAGTTTAAAGAGGGGTATTAACACTGAAGCTTTCTTT. This sequence encodes CASSLKRGINTEAFF.

The V call is TRBV29-1, the J call TRBJ1-1, with 8 bases matching TRBD1. With V trimmed by 4 bases and J by 5 bases, 6 bases remained unmatched. CDR1 is SQVTM and CDR2 is ANQGSEA in the germline V gene. The CDR3 runs to 13 residues. The CDR3 DNA reads as TGCAGCGTTGTACCAGGGGGCTATACTGAAGCTTTCTTT. Translated, it gives CSVVPGGYTEAFF.

This clone has more than one count but fewer than ten. The chain links TRBV29-1 to TRBJ2-3; D remains unclear. CDR1 SQVTM and CDR2 ANQGSEA come from the germline V gene. This CDR3 spans 12 amino acids. V was cut by 4 bases and J by 2 bases, with 7 bases left in between. CDR3 coding DNA: TGCAGCGTTGCTGGGGACACAGATACGCAGTATTTT. Translating gives CSVAGDTDTQYF.

In this sample, this clone turned up many times. The chain joins TRBV7-9 to TRBJ1-2; D ambiguous. Germline V gene data show CDR1 as SEHNR and CDR2 as FQNEAQ (reference sequence). V was trimmed by 2 bases and J by 7 bases, leaving 17 bases between them. The CDR3 loop spans 15 amino acids. The CDR3 nucleotides are TGTGCCAGCAGCTTAACGAACGGCAGGATTAGTGGCTACACCTTC. This encodes CASSLTNGRISGYTF.

Only a few counts were recorded for this clone. The J gene is TRBJ1-1, the V gene TRBV29-1; possibly TRBD1 for D (6 bases). V was trimmed by 7 bases and J by 6 bases, leaving 15 bases between them. CDR1 and CDR2 from the germline V gene are SQVTM and ANQGSEA. CDR3 length: 12 amino acids. The CDR3, as DNA: TGCAGCGCTCTGAGGGGGTACGCTGAAGCTTTCTTT. This sequence encodes CSALRGYAEAFF.

The chain uses TRBV11-1 and TRBJ1-5; unclear D gene. Germline V CDR1 and CDR2: SGHAT, FQDESV (reference sequence). The CDR3 is made up of 13 amino acids. Trimming removed 3 bases from V and 5 bases from J, with 8 bases in between. The CDR3 bases are TGTGCCAGCAGCTTGACTGAGGATCAGCCCCAGCATTTT. Translating gives CASSLTEDQPQHF.

V gene TRBV25-1 combines with J gene TRBJ1-4; D gene unclear. Deletions cut 3 bases from V and 2 bases from J, with 13 bases between. The CDR3 covers 16 residues. Germline CDR1 MGHDK, CDR2 SYGVNS. The CDR3 bases are TGTGCCAGCAGTGAGGGGTCGACAAATACTAATGAAAAACTGTTTTTT. Amino acids: CASSEGSTNTNEKLFF.

V is TRBV7-9 and J is TRBJ2-7; D gene uncertain. This CDR3 has 14 amino acids. V lost 5 bases, J lost 4 bases, and 15 bases lay in between. The germline CDR1 and CDR2 sequences are SEHNR and FQNEAQ (reference sequence). The CDR3 loop is CASSLMTSRYEQYF. Here the CDR3 DNA reads TGTGCCAGCAGCCTGATGACAAGTCGTTACGAGCAGTACTTC.

The chain combines TRBV29-1 with TRBJ1-1; D is perhaps TRBD1 (6 bases). Trimming pared 5 bases from V and 1 base from J, leaving 8 bases between. The CDR3 consists of 12 residues. Germline CDR1 SQVTM, CDR2 ANQGSEA. CDR3 residues: CSVSTGNTEAFF. The CDR3 nucleotides are TGCAGCGTTTCGACAGGGAACACTGAAGCTTTCTTT. Together with reference TRBV29-1 and TRBJ1-1, the CDR3 gives the full variable domain: SAVISQKPSRDICQRGTSLTIQCQVDSQVTMMFWYRQQPGQSLTLIATANQGSEATYESGFVIDKFPISRPNLTFSTLTVSNMSPEDSSIYLCSVSTGNTEAFFGQGTRLTVV.

The chain combines TRBV30 with TRBJ1-2; D gene ambiguous. V dropped 0 bases and J dropped 7 bases, with 6 bases sitting between them. Germline lookup yields CDR1 GTSNPN and CDR2 SVGIG (reference sequence). This CDR3 has 11 residues. CDR3 DNA: TGTGCCTGGAGTGTACGGGGTGGCTACACCTTC. This gives the protein CAWSVRGGYTF. Complete variable domain (other parts from reference TRBV30 and TRBJ1-2): SQTIHQWPATLVQPVGSPLSLECTVEGTSNPNLYWYRQAAGRGLQLLFYSVGIGQISSEVPQNLSASRPQDRQFILSSKKLLLSDSGFYLCAWSVRGGYTFGSGTRLTVV.

This clone was seen a handful of times. V usage is TRBV23-1 and J usage is TRBJ1-3; no definite D call. TRBV23-1 is assigned to the ORF class and has an uncertain function. Deletions cut 8 bases from V and 4 bases from J, with 0 bases between. CDR3 length: 9 amino acids. Here the CDR3 reads CASGNTIYF. CDR3 in DNA: TGCGCCAGCGGAAACACCATATATTTT.

This clone was seen more than once but under ten times. The rearrangement joins TRBV29-1 to TRBJ2-7; D not certain. The CDR3 runs 13 residues. Germline V gene data show CDR1 as SQVTM and CDR2 as ANQGSEA. Trimming cost V 0 bases and J 2 bases, with 8 bases left between them. In DNA form, the CDR3 reads TGCAGCGTTGAAGATCAAGAGACCTACGAGCAGTACTTC. This encodes CSVEDQETYEQYF.

V is TRBV30 and J is TRBJ1-2; tentative D call: TRBD1 (5 bases). CDR1 and CDR2 (germline): GTSNPN, SVGIG (reference sequence). Between the trimmed V and J ends, which lost 4 bases and 2 bases, there was a span of 14 bases. This CDR3 is 14 amino acids long. The CDR3 here is CAWTWWGKNYGYTF. In nucleotides, the CDR3 is TGTGCCTGGACCTGGTGGGGGAAGAACTATGGCTACACCTTC.

The chain has TRBV7-2 and TRBJ1-2, with 7 bases that match TRBD1. Trimming took 5 bases from V and 4 from J; bases not matched to a gene: 10. The germline CDR1 and CDR2 sequences are SGHTA and FQGNSA. This CDR3 has 15 residues. The DNA of the CDR3 is TGTGCCAGCAGCGGAGGGACAGCGGATTTCTATGGCTACACCTTC. Residues: CASSGGTADFYGYTF.

This clone was recorded a few times. V gene TRBV29-1 combines with J gene TRBJ2-3; no clear D. The CDR3 extends over 12 amino acids. V was pared by 1 base and J by 6 bases, with 8 bases between. From germline, CDR1 is SQVTM and CDR2 ANQGSEA. The CDR3 bases are TGCAGCGTTGAAGGGCCCCGGGATACGCAGTATTTT. Its protein is CSVEGPRDTQYF.

This chain connects TRBV18 to TRBJ2-7; no firm D call. Germline assignment: CDR1 KGHSH and CDR2 LQKENI. Trimming removed 5 bases at V and 4 bases at J, with 12 bases between. This CDR3 is 13 amino acids long. CDR3 amino acids: CASSSGSRYEQYF. The DNA for the CDR3 is TGTGCCAGCTCATCCGGATCTCGATACGAGCAGTACTTC.

Only a few counts were recorded for this clone. The chain joins TRBV29-1 to TRBJ2-1, with TRBD1 identical over 8 bases. Germline values: CDR1 SQVTM, CDR2 ANQGSEA. V was clipped by 7 bases and J by 6 bases; unmatched bases: 11. This CDR3 has 14 amino acids. The CDR3 DNA sequence: TGCAGCGGACACAGGGGGACTGGAAGCAATGAGCAGTTCTTC. This codes for CSGHRGTGSNEQFF.

This rearrangement joins TRBV29-1 to TRBJ2-4; a possible D gene is TRBD1 (8 bases). Germline CDR1 reads SQVTM; CDR2 reads ANQGSEA. The length of the CDR3 is 14 residues. The V end lost 6 bases, the J end lost 2 bases, and 14 bases lay between the germline ends. In DNA, the CDR3 is TGCAGCGTCAACAGGGGGGGAACCAAAAACATTCAGTACTTC. Protein sequence: CSVNRGGTKNIQYF.

The gene calls are TRBV7-3 and TRBJ1-1; D not resolved. This CDR3 has 11 residues. From germline, CDR1 is SGHTA and CDR2 FQGTGA. V shed 6 bases and J shed 7 bases, with 9 bases lying between them. The CDR3 region is CASSSQVEAFF. The CDR3 nucleotides are TGTGCCAGCAGTAGTCAGGTTGAAGCTTTCTTT.